These 18 T cell receptor beta chains originate from one sample sequenced in a study of CD8+ T cells in alopecia areata. Both peripheral blood and punch biopsies of lesional scalp skin were obtained from patients who had alopecia areata. Following extraction, RNA underwent reverse transcription to cDNA, which served as the sequencing template. Some clones are missing from TCRdb's copy, which holds only in-frame ones; the method was immunoSEQ multiplex PCR. The repertoire consists of fewer than 20,000 clones, with 60% to 80% occurring once and the leading ten covering approximately 6.1%. The sequencing used skin, collected at week 0. These receptors all come from a human donor with alopecia areata.

The sample holds one count of this clone. The chain couples TRBV4-3 to TRBJ1-5; no clear D gene. The CDR3 has 16 amino acids. V was trimmed by 0 bases and J by 0 bases, leaving 9 bases between them. Germline V gives CDR1 LGHNA, CDR2 YSLEER. CDR3 region: CASSQDWGYSNQPQHF. In nucleotides, the CDR3 is TGCGCCAGCAGCCAAGATTGGGGATATAGCAATCAGCCCCAGCATTTT.

This chain joins TRBV6-1 and TRBJ1-6; 9 nucleotides align to TRBD1. Germline lookup yields CDR1 MNHNS and CDR2 SASEGT. The ends lost 7 bases at V and 7 bases at J; junction bases unmatched: 5. The CDR3 has 14 amino acids. CDR3 in amino acids: CASKSGQGNSPLHF. The CDR3 DNA is TGTGCCAGCAAGTCCGGACAGGGGAATTCACCCCTCCACTTT.

The gene calls are TRBV29-1 and TRBJ1-5, with 8 bases identical to TRBD1. The CDR3 totals 15 residues. Looked up from germline, CDR1 is SQVTM and CDR2 is ANQGSEA. V gave up 6 bases and J gave up 1 base; unmatched junction bases: 8. The CDR3 DNA sequence: TGCAGCGTCTCACTAACAGGGGGAAGCAATCAGCCCCAGCATTTT. It codes for CSVSLTGGSNQPQHF.

The V and J genes are TRBV19 and TRBJ2-1, with D perhaps TRBD2 (6 bases). The length of the CDR3 is 16 residues. Deletions cut 5 bases from V and 7 bases from J, with 21 bases between. CDR1 is LNHDA and CDR2 is SQIVND in the germline V gene (reference sequence). CDR3 DNA: TGTGCCAGTAGTGTCCCCGGGACTTTCCGCCCAAATGAGCAGTTCTTC. It encodes CASSVPGTFRPNEQFF.

Regarding this clone: Relative to the germline gene, one junction end is altered; a read error may explain this. The chain combines TRBV5-1 with TRBJ1-6; TRBD1 is a possible D gene (5 bases). There are 16 residues in the CDR3. Germline V lookup: CDR1 SGHRS, CDR2 YFSETQ. The CDR3 nucleotides are TGCGCCAGCAGCTCCGCTGAACAGGCCTACAATTCACCCCTCCACTTT. Translating gives CASSSAEQAYNSPLHF.

This clone has just a few counts. The genes are TRBV6-5 and TRBJ1-1; D might be TRBD1 (5 bases). The CDR3 has 14 amino acids. With 5 bases removed from V and 8 bases from J, the gap between germline ends came to 18 bases. The germline gives CDR1 MNHEY, CDR2 SVGAGI. The CDR3 DNA reads TGTGCCAGCAGTACCGGGGGGACGGATTTCGAAGCTTTCTTT. Protein sequence: CASSTGGTDFEAFF.

The genes are TRBV5-1 and TRBJ2-1; TRBD1 matches at 10 bases. Germline-derived CDR1 and CDR2 are SGHRS and YFSETQ. The J segment lost 5 bases and the V segment lost 4 bases, leaving 3 bases of the junction unmatched. CDR3 size: 14 residues. The CDR3 region has the DNA TGCGCCAGCAGCCCGGGGACAGGGGACAATGAGCAGTTCTTC. This encodes CASSPGTGDNEQFF.

This chain's CDR3 is CASNLGQLDTDTQYF. CDR3 in DNA: TGTGCCAGCAACCTGGGACAGCTAGACACAGATACGCAGTATTTT. V and J are TRBV7-9 and TRBJ2-3, with 7 bases lining up with TRBD1. CDR1 is SEHNR and CDR2 is FQNEAQ in the germline V gene (reference sequence). V dropped 7 bases and J dropped 2; count of bases not matched to a gene: 9. This CDR3 comprises 15 residues.

The V gene is TRBV6-5, the J gene TRBJ2-7, with TRBD1 matching 10 bases. Germline CDR1 MNHEY, CDR2 SVGAGI. The CDR3 consists of 13 residues. Trimming at V came to 4 bases and at J to 6 bases, leaving 3 bases not matched to a gene. Here the CDR3 DNA reads TGTGCCAGCAGTTTCGGGACAGGGGCCGAGCAGTACTTC. Translating it yields CASSFGTGAEQYF.

This clone was counted between two and nine times. This chain connects TRBV7-2 to TRBJ2-2; 7 positions agree with TRBD1. This CDR3 has 13 amino acids. The V segment lost 5 bases and the J segment 9 bases; nucleotides outside the gene matches: 6. Germline CDR1 and CDR2: SGHTA and FQGNSA. CDR3 nucleotides: TGTGCCAGCAGCCCGGACAGGAGACGGGAGCTGTTTTTT. It yields the protein CASSPDRRRELFF.

This clone was seen a few times. The rearrangement uses TRBV4-1 and TRBJ1-2, with a weak D call TRBD1 (5 bases). Germline CDR1 and CDR2: MGHRA and YSYEKL. This CDR3 contains 14 residues. V was pared by 1 base and J by 6 bases, with 12 bases between. CDR3 residues: CASSQVVGVDGYTF. CDR3 sequence (DNA): TGCGCCAGCAGCCAAGTGGTGGGGGTGGATGGCTACACCTTC.

Details on this clone: A read error may account for a junction end that differs from germline. This sequence joins TRBV4-1 and TRBJ2-7; tentatively, D is TRBD2 (5 bases). CDR3 length: 14 amino acids. Germline-derived CDR1 and CDR2 are MGHRA and YSYEKL. For the CDR3, the DNA is TGCGCCAGCGGCCAAGTCCCCCGGGGCTACGAGCAGTACTTC. It specifies CASGQVPRGYEQYF.

The V call is TRBV4-1, the J call TRBJ1-2; D remains unclear. The length of the CDR3 is 13 residues. The germline V gene has CDR1 MGHRA and CDR2 YSYEKL. V gave up 0 bases and J gave up 13 bases, with 15 bases separating them. The DNA of the CDR3 is TGCGCCAGCAGCCAAGATTCCCGTAAAGGACTCACCTTC. Protein sequence: CASSQDSRKGLTF.

V gene TRBV4-1 combines with J gene TRBJ1-5; D gene ambiguous. The V gene lost 4 bases and the J gene lost 0 bases, with 16 bases spanning the gap. The germline CDR1 and CDR2 sequences are MGHRA and YSYEKL. The CDR3 contains 17 residues. DNA for the CDR3: TGCGCCAGCAGCCTCAATCGCGACGGTTATAGCAATCAGCCCCAGCATTTT. It translates to CASSLNRDGYSNQPQHF.

This clone turned up a few times. The chain combines TRBV11-2 with TRBJ1-1; tentatively, D is TRBD1 (6 bases). There are 14 residues in the CDR3. CDR1 SGHAT and CDR2 FQNNGV come from the germline V gene. Trimming left V 4 bases short and J 4 bases short, with 13 bases between. CDR3 sequence reads: CASSSLRGATEAFF. CDR3 bases: TGTGCCAGCAGCTCCCTAAGGGGGGCCACTGAAGCTTTCTTT. Drawing the rest from reference TRBV11-2 and TRBJ1-1, the complete variable domain is EAGVAQSPRYKIIEKRQSVAFWCNPISGHATLYWYQQILGQGPKLLIQFQNNGVVDDSQLPKDRFSAERLKGVDSTLKIQPAKLEDSAVYLCASSSLRGATEAFFGQGTRLTVV.

Written as DNA, the CDR3 is TGTGCCAGCAGTCTACAAGGGGGCGGACGGCATGGCTACACCTTC. Encoded protein: CASSLQGGGRHGYTF. The chain combines TRBV6-1 with TRBJ1-2; 7 bases agree with TRBD1. Germline CDR1 is MNHNS and CDR2 is SASEGT. V gave up 5 bases and J gave up 6 bases; unmatched junction bases: 12. CDR3 length equals 15 residues.

The chain carries TRBV6-6 and TRBJ1-3; D is ambiguous. The germline gives CDR1 MNHNY, CDR2 SVGAGI (reference sequence). The length of the CDR3 is 14 residues. V was shortened by 2 bases and J by 0 bases, with 5 bases between the two germline ends. The CDR3 DNA is TGTGCCAGCAGTTACGCAGCCTCTGGAAACACCATATATTTT. This sequence encodes CASSYAASGNTIYF.

A note on this clone: A read error is likely, as this CDR3 ends without the conserved phenylalanine or tryptophan. V and J are TRBV4-1 and TRBJ2-7; possible D gene TRBD2, 5 bases. Germline-derived CDR1 and CDR2 are MGHRA and YSYEKL. This CDR3 is 17 amino acids long. V gave up 4 bases and J gave up 3 bases, with 22 bases separating them. This CDR3 reads CASSPKTGIQIGYEQYL. For the CDR3, the DNA is TGCGCCAGCAGCCCGAAGACCGGGATTCAAATCGGCTACGAGCAGTACCTC.